A selection of T cell receptor beta chains follows, all from one sample in a study of regulatory T cells in long-lasting Graves disease. TCRdb itself ran the multiplex PCR reads through MiXCR, one entry per CDR3 protein. The table includes some 430,000 distinct CDR3 sequences, around a fifth detected once. The source was peripheral blood mononuclear cells (PBMCs), collected when the disease was refractory, from a patient treated with antithyroid drugs. The source of these receptors is a female donor with Graves disease. Both conserved end residues are part of each CDR3. Fields, in order: J gene, clone size, V gene, D gene, CDR3 DNA, CDR3 protein. D genes are given only for firm matches. Clone size is stated in some rows and not others, as once, few, many or a class when expanded.

TRBJ1-4,many,TRBV28,-,TGTGCCAGCGGAACTATAACAACTAATGAAAAACTGTTTTTT,CASGTITTNEKLFF
TRBJ2-2,-,TRBV30,TRBD1,TGTGCCCATACTGGGGGACAGGGCACCGGGGAGCTGTTTTTT,CAHTGGQGTGELFF
TRBJ1-5,many,TRBV20-1,TRBD1,TGCAGTGCTAGAACAGGGGATCAGCCCCAGCATTTT,CSARTGDQPQHF
TRBJ1-4,-,TRBV12-3/TRBV12-4,-,TGTGCCAGCAGCTCGGGACAAGACGATGAAAAACTGTTTTTT,CASSSGQDDEKLFF
TRBJ2-5,-,TRBV4-2,-,TGTGCCAGCAGCCAAGAATCCGGAGGGATCGTGTGGGAGACCCAGTACTTC,CASSQESGGIVWETQYF
TRBJ1-2,once,TRBV20-1,TRBD1,TGCAGTGCTAGGGGACAGGGGGCAGCTGGCTACACCTTC,CSARGQGAAGYTF
TRBJ1-1,-,TRBV7-9,TRBD1,TGTGCCAGCAGCTTACACAGGGGGTTGAACACTGAAGCTTTCTTT,CASSLHRGLNTEAFF
TRBJ2-5,many,TRBV24-1,TRBD1,TGTGCCACCAGTGATCCCCGGACAGGGATGGAGACCCAGTACTTC,CATSDPRTGMETQYF
TRBJ2-2,many,TRBV28,-,TGTGCCAGCAACGAACTAGGTCCCGGGGAGCTGTTTTTT,CASNELGPGELFF
TRBJ1-1,many,TRBV2,TRBD1,TGTGCCAGCAGTGAACGGGACAGGGAGTTCCGCGAAGCTTTCTTT,CASSERDREFREAFF
TRBJ1-2,few,TRBV27,-,TGTGCCAGCAGTTTATCACCGGGAGGCAGATATGGCTACACCTTC,CASSLSPGGRYGYTF
TRBJ1-2,-,TRBV19,TRBD1,TGTGCCAGTAGTATAAAAAAGGGGGCGGACTATGGCTACACCTTC,CASSIKKGADYGYTF
TRBJ1-1,many,TRBV6-5,-,TGTGCCAGCAGTTACAACCCGAACACTGAAGCTTTCTTT,CASSYNPNTEAFF
TRBJ1-5,-,TRBV3-1,-,TGTGCCAGCAGCCAAGTACCAGGGGCAGGGCAGCCCCAGCATTTT,CASSQVPGAGQPQHF
TRBJ2-5,-,TRBV4-1,TRBD2,TGCGCCAGCAGCCAACTACAAGCGGGGTGGGAGACCCAGTACTTC,CASSQLQAGWETQYF
TRBJ1-2,-,TRBV5-1,-,TGCGCCGGCAGCATACACAGACCTCTCGACTATGGCTACACCTTC,CAGSIHRPLDYGYTF
TRBJ1-2,many,TRBV3-1,-,TGTGCCAGCAGCCAAGGGAGGGACTTCGCTAACTATGGCTACACCTTC,CASSQGRDFANYGYTF
TRBJ2-4,-,TRBV6-1,-,TGTGCCAGCAGTGAACCAGTTCCGGGACACCTGAAGGAAAACATTCAGTACTTC,CASSEPVPGHLKENIQYF